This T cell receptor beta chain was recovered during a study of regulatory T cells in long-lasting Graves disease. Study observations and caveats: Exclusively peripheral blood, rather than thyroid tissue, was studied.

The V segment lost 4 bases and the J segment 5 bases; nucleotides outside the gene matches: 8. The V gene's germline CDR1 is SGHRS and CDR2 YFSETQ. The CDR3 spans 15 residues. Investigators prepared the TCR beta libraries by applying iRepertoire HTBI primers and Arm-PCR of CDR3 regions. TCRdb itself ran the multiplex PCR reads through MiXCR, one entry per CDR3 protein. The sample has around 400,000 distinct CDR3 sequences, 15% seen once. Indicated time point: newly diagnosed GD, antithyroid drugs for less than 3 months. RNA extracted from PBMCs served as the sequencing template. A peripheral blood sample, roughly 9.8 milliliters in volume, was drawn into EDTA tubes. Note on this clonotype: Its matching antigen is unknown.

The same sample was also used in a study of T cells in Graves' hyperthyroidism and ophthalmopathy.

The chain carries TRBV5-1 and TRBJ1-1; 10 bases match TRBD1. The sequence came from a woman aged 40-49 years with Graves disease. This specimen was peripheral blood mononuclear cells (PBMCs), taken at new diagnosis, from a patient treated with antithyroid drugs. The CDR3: CASSEGTGVGTEAFF. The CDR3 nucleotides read TGCGCCAGCAGCGAAGGGACAGGGGTAGGGACTGAAGCTTTCTTT.